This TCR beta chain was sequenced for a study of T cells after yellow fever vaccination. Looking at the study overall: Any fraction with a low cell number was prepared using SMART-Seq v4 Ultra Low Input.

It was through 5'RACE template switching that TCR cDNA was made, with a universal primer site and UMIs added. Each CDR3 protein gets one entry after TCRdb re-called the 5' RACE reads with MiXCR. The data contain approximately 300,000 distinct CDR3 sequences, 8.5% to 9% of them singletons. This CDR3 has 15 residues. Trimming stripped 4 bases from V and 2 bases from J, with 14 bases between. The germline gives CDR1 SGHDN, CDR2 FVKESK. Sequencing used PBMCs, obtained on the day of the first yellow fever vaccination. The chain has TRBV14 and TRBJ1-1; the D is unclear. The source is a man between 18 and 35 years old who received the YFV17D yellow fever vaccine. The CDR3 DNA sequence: TGTGCCAGCAGCCCCACCCGGCGGGTTAACACTGAAGCTTTCTTT. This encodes CASSPTRRVNTEAFF.